Below are 15 T cell receptor beta chains sequenced from a single sample in a study of shared clonotypes between healthy human individuals. Repertoires were generated with immunoSEQ multiplex PCR, while TCRdb's copy carries only in-frame clones and drops some. The sample lists around 2,000,000 clones, roughly 96% occurring once. Material for sequencing was naive CD4+ T cells sorted from blood. Documented subset: CD45RA+ positively selected. These receptors were collected from a man aged 18 to 30 in good health.

V is TRBV18 and J is TRBJ2-7; no clear D. The CDR3 totals 15 residues. V lost 0 bases to trimming and J lost 9 bases, with 18 bases between them. Germline V CDR1 and CDR2: KGHSH, LQKENI. CDR3 DNA: TGTGCCAGCTCACCACCGAGCACAGCGCGTCAAGGGCAGTACTTC. It specifies CASSPPSTARQGQYF.

This rearrangement joins TRBV2 to TRBJ1-4; maybe TRBD1 (6 bases). V was clipped by 6 bases and J by 7 bases, with 12 bases between them. This CDR3 comprises 13 residues. Germline V lookup: CDR1 SNHLY, CDR2 FYNNEI. In nucleotides, the CDR3 is TGTGCCAGCAGAATAAAAGGGGGTGAAAAACTGTTTTTT. Residues: CASRIKGGEKLFF.

V usage is TRBV2 and J usage is TRBJ1-4, with D perhaps matching TRBD1 (5 bases). V was clipped by 8 bases and J by 8 bases, with 21 bases between them. The length of the CDR3 is 15 residues. CDR1 is SNHLY, CDR2 FYNNEI, per germline. CDR3: CASARGRDPEEKLFF. CDR3 in DNA: TGTGCCAGCGCCCGAGGAAGGGACCCAGAGGAAAAACTGTTTTTT. Full variable domain (outside the CDR3, taken from reference TRBV2 and TRBJ1-4): EPEVTQTPSHQVTQMGQEVILRCVPISNHLYFYWYRQILGQKVEFLVSFYNNEISEKSEIFDDQFSVERPDGSNFTLKIRSTKLEDSAMYFCASARGRDPEEKLFFGSGTQLSVL.

The rearrangement links TRBV11-2 to TRBJ2-1; possible D gene TRBD2, 6 bases. In germline, CDR1 is SGHAT, CDR2 FQNNGV. This CDR3 spans 14 amino acids. V was clipped by 0 bases and J by 8 bases, with 11 bases between them. The chain's CDR3 is CASSLDSWRDEQFF. CDR3 coding DNA: TGTGCCAGCAGCTTAGACAGCTGGAGGGATGAGCAGTTCTTC.

V and J are TRBV7-2 and TRBJ2-5; 8 bases fit TRBD1. The CDR3 loop spans 16 amino acids. Germline trimming cut 2 bases from V and 5 bases from J; bases unmatched to any gene: 10. Germline V CDR1 and CDR2: SGHTA, FQGNSA. CDR3 coding DNA: TGTGCCAGCAGCTTAACCCGAGACAGGGGTTCGGAGACCCAGTACTTC. This translates into CASSLTRDRGSETQYF.

The chain couples TRBV6-6 to TRBJ1-1, with a tentative D call TRBD1 (5 bases). This CDR3 comprises 15 residues. V was shortened by 2 bases and J by 3 bases, with 13 bases between the two germline ends. CDR1 is MNHNY and CDR2 is SVGAGI in the germline V gene (reference sequence). CDR3 nucleotide sequence: TGTGCCAGCAGTTACCGAAGGGGAGGGGACACTGAAGCTTTCTTT. Residues: CASSYRRGGDTEAFF.

V gene TRBV27 combines with J gene TRBJ1-5; maybe TRBD1 (5 bases). V lost 2 bases to trimming and J lost 2 bases, with 10 bases between them. There are 15 residues in the CDR3. CDR1 is MNHEY, CDR2 SMNVEV, per germline (reference sequence). The CDR3: CASSLQGRGNQPQHF. The CDR3 nucleotides are TGTGCCAGCAGTTTACAGGGAAGGGGCAATCAGCCCCAGCATTTT.

This clone appeared a single time. The chain recombines TRBV23-1 with TRBJ2-7; a possible D gene is TRBD2 (6 bases). TRBV23-1 has ORF status, its function being uncertain. The V end lost 4 bases, the J end lost 0 bases, and 22 bases lay between the germline ends. The CDR3 length is 18 residues. This CDR3 reads CASSRALVYETSSYEQYF. CDR3 sequence (DNA): TGCGCCAGCAGTCGAGCGTTAGTATACGAGACTAGCTCCTACGAGCAGTACTTC.

The chain uses TRBV28 and TRBJ2-3; TRBD2 matches at 7 bases. The J segment lost 6 bases and the V segment lost 1 base, leaving 13 bases of the junction unmatched. The CDR3 spans 17 residues. The V gene's germline CDR1 is MDHEN and CDR2 SYDVKM. The CDR3 reads CASSLFSASGWGDTQYF. Written as DNA, the CDR3 is TGTGCCAGCAGTTTATTTTCGGCTAGCGGCTGGGGGGATACGCAGTATTTT.

A word on this clone: The same CDR3 arises from other DNA sequences in this sample as well. V is TRBV5-6 and J is TRBJ1-2, with no clear D. Germline assignment: CDR1 SGHDT and CDR2 YYEEEE. The CDR3 sequence is 14 residues long. V was shortened by 2 bases and J by 2 bases, with 10 bases between the two germline ends. CDR3 nucleotides: TGTGCCAGCAGCTTACCTGGCCAGAACTATGGCTACACCTTC. Amino acid sequence: CASSLPGQNYGYTF. The whole variable domain, filled in from reference TRBV5-6 and TRBJ1-2, reads DAGVTQSPTHLIKTRGQQVTLRCSPKSGHDTVSWYQQALGQGPQFIFQYYEEEERQRGNFPDRFSGHQFPNYSSELNVNALLLGDSALYLCASSLPGQNYGYTFGSGTRLTVV.

This clone was counted a single time. This chain connects TRBV7-2 to TRBJ2-3; 9 bases match TRBD2. V gave up 8 bases and J gave up 2 bases; unmatched junction bases: 8. The CDR3 runs 15 residues. Germline lookup yields CDR1 SGHTA and CDR2 FQGNSA. This CDR3 reads CASLRSGRTTDTQYF. CDR3 nucleotides: TGTGCCAGCTTGAGAAGCGGGAGGACCACAGATACGCAGTATTTT.

V usage is TRBV7-2 and J usage is TRBJ1-3; the D gene is possibly TRBD1 (5 bases). The CDR3 length is 16 residues. The V gene lost 5 bases and the J gene lost 0 bases, with 14 bases spanning the gap. Germline values: CDR1 SGHTA, CDR2 FQGNSA. CDR3 in amino acids: CASSTRQPSSGNTIYF. CDR3 in DNA: TGTGCCAGCAGCACCCGACAGCCGAGCTCTGGAAACACCATATATTTT.

CDR3 residues: CATFALGTGELFF. CDR3 nucleotides: TGTGCCACGTTTGCGCTGGGCACCGGGGAGCTGTTTTTT. The V call is TRBV27, the J call TRBJ2-2; D gene unclear. Germline CDR1 reads MNHEY; CDR2 reads SMNVEV (reference sequence). This CDR3 has 13 amino acids. Trimming cost V 10 bases and J 4 bases, with 13 bases left between them.

The chain couples TRBV6-1 to TRBJ1-2; possibly TRBD1 for D (5 bases). V lost 10 bases to trimming and J lost 6 bases, with 18 bases between them. Germline V CDR1 and CDR2: MNHNS, SASEGT. This CDR3 region has 13 residues. The CDR3 DNA follows: TGTGCCACCCCCCGGGGGGGATTAAATGGCTACACCTTC. Amino acid sequence: CATPRGGLNGYTF.

The genes are TRBV29-1 and TRBJ2-7; D possibly corresponds to TRBD1 (6 bases). The V end lost 4 bases, the J end lost 6 bases, and 13 bases lay between the germline ends. The CDR3 extends over 12 amino acids. Germline V lookup: CDR1 SQVTM, CDR2 ANQGSEA. The chain's CDR3 is CSVGPTGIEQYF. The DNA for the CDR3 is TGCAGCGTTGGCCCTACAGGGATCGAGCAGTACTTC.